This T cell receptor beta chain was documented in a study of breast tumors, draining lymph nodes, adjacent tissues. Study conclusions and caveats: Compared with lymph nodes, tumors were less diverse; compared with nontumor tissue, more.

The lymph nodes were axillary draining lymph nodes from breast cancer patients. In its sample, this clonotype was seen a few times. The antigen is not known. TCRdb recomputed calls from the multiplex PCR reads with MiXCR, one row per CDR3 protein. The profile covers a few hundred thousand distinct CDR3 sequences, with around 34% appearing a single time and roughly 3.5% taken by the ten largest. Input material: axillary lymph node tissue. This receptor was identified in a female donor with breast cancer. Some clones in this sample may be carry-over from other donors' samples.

DNA of the CDR3: TGCAGTGCTGACCCACTAGCGAGGCGGGCGAGCTCCTACGAGCAGTACTTC. This translates into CSADPLARRASSYEQYF. This chain uses TRBV20-1 with TRBJ2-7; 7 nucleotides line up with TRBD2. Germline CDR1 and CDR2: DFQATT and SNEGSKA (reference sequence). The CDR3 has 17 residues. The J segment lost 0 bases and the V segment lost 5 bases, leaving 16 bases of the junction unmatched.